A selection of T cell receptor beta chains follows, all from one sample in a study of CD8+CD57+ T cells in acquired aplastic anemia. MiXCR, run by TCRdb on the reads, gives a single entry per CDR3 protein. The sample yields around 150,000 distinct CDR3 sequences, less than 50% seen once. Source material: sorted CD4+, CD8+, or CD8+CD57+ T cells (not recorded which) from PBMCs. All receptors come from a human donor with aplastic anemia. The CDR3 runs from the conserved cysteine through the conserved F or W. D genes are given only for firm matches. Rows give clone size only sometimes, using once, few, many, or a class for an expanded clone.

j_call clone_size v_call d_call cdr3_aa cdr3_nt
TRBJ2-2 many TRBV20-1 - CSAVSSEANTGELFF TGCAGTGCTGTTTCTAGCGAAGCGAACACCGGGGAGCTGTTTTTT
TRBJ1-1 - TRBV24-1 TRBD1 CATRPGQGTEAFF TGTGCCACGCGACCGGGACAGGGCACTGAAGCTTTCTTT
TRBJ2-1 many TRBV29-1 TRBD1 CSVEDNRGLINEQFF TGCAGCGTTGAAGACAACAGGGGGCTTATCAATGAGCAGTTCTTC
TRBJ2-3 many TRBV3-1 TRBD2 CASRSAGADTQYF TGTGCCAGCAGGAGTGCGGGGGCAGATACGCAGTATTTT
TRBJ2-3 few TRBV30 - CAWSVLGVSTQYF TGTGCCTGGAGTGTACTGGGAGTAAGTACGCAGTATTTT
TRBJ1-1 many TRBV10-3 TRBD1 CAISVSTGGTEAFF TGTGCCATCAGTGTATCGACAGGGGGCACTGAAGCTTTCTTT
TRBJ2-1 many TRBV6-1 TRBD1 CASSSPRGQGIYNEQFF TGTGCCAGCAGCTCCCCCCGCGGACAGGGCATCTACAATGAGCAGTTCTTC
TRBJ1-3 - TRBV4-3 TRBD1 CASSPYGTGAGNTIYF TGCGCCAGCAGCCCATACGGGACAGGGGCTGGAAACACCATATATTTT
TRBJ1-6 few TRBV10-2 TRBD1 CASSDQGGSPLHF TGCGCCAGCAGTGACCAGGGGGGATCACCCCTCCACTTT
TRBJ1-1 many TRBV5-1 - CASTRAGEAFF TGCGCCAGCACCAGGGCAGGGGAAGCTTTCTTT
TRBJ1-1 - TRBV20-1 - CSAPAAGILDTEAFF TGCAGTGCTCCCGCTGCCGGGATCCTTGACACTGAAGCTTTCTTT
TRBJ2-1 - TRBV20-1 TRBD2 CSAIGTRSGNEQFF TGCAGTGCTATCGGGACTAGATCCGGCAATGAGCAGTTCTTC
TRBJ2-1 - TRBV5-1 - CASSLGIGNEQFF TGCGCCAGCAGCTTGGGTATAGGCAATGAGCAGTTCTTC
TRBJ1-1 - TRBV3-1 TRBD1 CASSHDWTGPPLNTEAFF TGTGCCAGCAGCCACGATTGGACAGGGCCACCTCTGAACACTGAAGCTTTCTTT
TRBJ2-1 - TRBV7-2 TRBD2 CASRLAGGRSNEQFF TGTGCCAGCAGACTAGCGGGGGGGCGCTCCAATGAGCAGTTCTTC
TRBJ2-7 - TRBV10-2 - CASSDPGTAGGPYEQYF TGCGCCAGCAGTGACCCCGGGACGGCGGGCGGGCCCTACGAGCAGTACTTC
TRBJ2-7 few TRBV24-1 - CATSDRTF TGTGCCACCAGTGACCGTACTTTC
TRBJ2-7 - TRBV12-3/TRBV12-4 - CASSIGQTYEQYF TGTGCCAGCAGTATTGGACAGACCTACGAGCAGTACTTC
TRBJ1-1 - TRBV11-2 TRBD1 CASSPWGQGVFGDTEAFF TGTGCCAGCAGCCCGTGGGGACAGGGGGTTTTCGGGGACACTGAAGCTTTCTTT
TRBJ2-1 few TRBV24-1 - CATRGSRNEQFF TGTGCCACCAGGGGATCGAGGAATGAGCAGTTCTTC
TRBJ2-1 many TRBV7-6 TRBD2 CASSLLAGAYNEQFF TGTGCCAGCAGCTTATTAGCGGGAGCTTACAATGAGCAGTTCTTC
TRBJ2-7 few TRBV7-8 - CASSLALDEQYF TGTGCCAGCAGCTTAGCGCTTGACGAGCAGTACTTC
TRBJ2-7 - TRBV7-9 TRBD1 CASSAGQGLYEQYF TGTGCCAGCAGCGCCGGACAGGGCCTTTACGAGCAGTACTTC
TRBJ2-1 - TRBV20-1 TRBD2 CSAREGLANYNEQFF TGCAGTGCTAGAGAGGGACTAGCGAACTACAATGAGCAGTTCTTC
TRBJ2-7 many TRBV12-3/TRBV12-4 - CASRPDIWYEQYF TGTGCCAGCAGGCCGGACATCTGGTACGAGCAGTACTTC
TRBJ1-1 - TRBV24-1 TRBD1 CATSDTGQGTEAFF TGTGCCACCAGTGACACGGGACAGGGAACTGAAGCTTTCTTT
TRBJ2-3 - TRBV20-1 TRBD2 CSARDPLAGSTDTQYF TGCAGTGCTAGAGATCCTCTAGCGGGGAGCACAGATACGCAGTATTTT
TRBJ1-4 few TRBV13 - CASSPQGANEKLFF TGTGCCAGCAGCCCGCAGGGAGCTAATGAAAAACTGTTTTTT
TRBJ2-1 - TRBV15 - CATSRDADVYNEQFF TGTGCCACCAGCAGAGATGCGGACGTTTACAATGAGCAGTTCTTC
TRBJ2-4 - TRBV11-2 - CASSLGPERRAKNIQYF TGTGCCAGCAGCTTAGGTCCTGAGCGGCGAGCCAAAAACATTCAGTACTTC
TRBJ2-2 many TRBV13 - CASSPENTGELFF TGTGCCAGCAGCCCTGAGAACACCGGGGAGCTGTTTTTT
TRBJ2-1 - TRBV29-1 - CSVPLDRPHNEQFF TGCAGCGTCCCTCTAGATAGGCCCCACAATGAGCAGTTCTTC
TRBJ1-1 few TRBV2 - CASTIGGTMNTEAFF TGTGCCAGCACAATAGGGGGGACGATGAACACTGAAGCTTTCTTT
TRBJ2-7 many TRBV12-3/TRBV12-4 - CASSLVRVGEEQYF TGTGCCAGCAGTTTAGTGCGGGTAGGGGAAGAGCAGTACTTC
TRBJ1-4 - TRBV5-5 - CASSWDNYEKLFF TGTGCCAGCAGCTGGGACAACTATGAAAAACTGTTTTTT
TRBJ1-2 - TRBV12-3/TRBV12-4 TRBD1 CASRTTGANYGYTF TGTGCCAGCAGGACGACAGGGGCCAACTATGGCTACACCTTC
TRBJ2-3 few TRBV7-3 - CASSLTGGASSTDTQYF TGTGCCAGCAGCTTAACAGGGGGGGCTTCTAGCACAGATACGCAGTATTTT
TRBJ2-2 - TRBV19 - CASTRWGGTGELSF TGTGCCAGTACCCGATGGGGCGGTACCGGGGAGCTGTCTTTT
TRBJ2-7 - TRBV19 - CATTAGGTGPYEQYF TGTGCCACCACTGCGGGAGGGACAGGGCCCTACGAGCAGTACTTT
TRBJ1-5 many TRBV9 - CASSLAGYSNQPQHF TGTGCCAGCAGCTTAGCAGGGTATAGCAATCAGCCCCAGCATTTT
TRBJ2-1 many TRBV9 - CASSLVGSGGNEQFF TGTGCCAGCAGTCTCGTTGGCTCCGGAGGGAATGAGCAGTTCTTC
TRBJ1-2 few TRBV27 TRBD1 CASSLSVRGHGYTF TGTGCCAGCAGTTTATCGGTCAGGGGGCATGGCTACACCTTC
TRBJ1-5 few TRBV29-1 - CSVEVGNDQPQHF TGCAGCGTTGAAGTGGGAAACGATCAGCCCCAGCATTTT
TRBJ2-3 - TRBV20-1 - CSARKEQLDTQYF TGCAGTGCTAGAAAGGAGCAACTAGATACGCAGTATTTT
TRBJ2-5 many TRBV12-5 TRBD1 CASGQPWDSQETQYF TGTGCTAGTGGCCAGCCCTGGGACAGCCAAGAGACCCAGTACTTC
TRBJ1-1 - TRBV15 - CATSRDQGKAFF TGTGCCACCAGCAGAGATCAAGGGAAGGCTTTCTTT
TRBJ1-5 - TRBV19 TRBD1 CASTQGANQPQHF TGTGCCAGTACGCAGGGGGCCAATCAGCCCCAGCATTTT
TRBJ2-1 many TRBV7-2 - CASSLSGADWGNEQFF TGTGCCAGCAGCTTATCAGGGGCAGATTGGGGGAATGAGCAGTTCTTC
TRBJ1-1 many TRBV15 TRBD1 CATSSRPGTAYEAFF TGTGCCACCAGCAGCAGACCCGGGACAGCTTATGAAGCTTTCTTT
TRBJ1-5 few TRBV3-1 - CASSQGLVETYSNQPQHF TGTGCCAGCAGCCAAGGATTGGTGGAAACTTATAGCAATCAGCCCCAGCATTTT
TRBJ2-5 many TRBV11-2 TRBD2 CASSALSSGYQETQYF TGTGCCAGCAGCGCCCTCTCTAGCGGGTACCAAGAGACCCAGTACTTC
TRBJ2-2 - TRBV24-1 TRBD1 CATSHRDRDTGELFF TGTGCCACCAGCCACCGGGACAGGGACACCGGGGAGCTGTTTTTT
TRBJ2-2 - TRBV11-2 - CASSELTGMNTGELFF TGTGCCAGCAGCGAACTTACGGGCATGAACACCGGGGAGCTGTTTTTT
TRBJ2-5 - TRBV9 - CAISEGEETQYF TGTGCCATCAGTGAGGGTGAAGAGACCCAGTACTTC
TRBJ2-7 - TRBV5-2 - CASSLIGTGVSYEQYF TGTGCCAGCAGCCTGATCGGGACAGGAGTCTCCTACGAGCAGTACTTC
TRBJ2-2 - TRBV29-1 - CSVEDPGGTGELFF TGCAGCGTTGAAGATCCAGGAGGCACCGGGGAGCTGTTTTTT
TRBJ2-1 - TRBV11-2 TRBD1 CASSRDRGSYNEQFF TGTGCCAGCAGCAGGGACAGGGGGTCCTACAATGAGCAGTTCTTC
TRBJ2-3 - TRBV24-1 - CATSDFGPGSAVDTQYF TGTGCCACCAGTGATTTCGGTCCAGGCTCCGCCGTAGATACGCAGTATTTT
TRBJ2-1 - TRBV20-1 - CSARDGTASSYNEQFF TGCAGTGCTAGAGATGGGACCGCGAGCTCCTACAATGAGCAGTTCTTC